The text below deals with one T cell receptor beta chain. Its recognized antigen is unknown. No base-level quality is on record; no much larger clone is a single base apart. Blood samples for TCR beta sequencing were provided by related transplant donors. Nuclei Lysis Solution was used to extract genomic DNA from fresh or cryopreserved unfractionated peripheral blood mononuclear cells. This record belongs to a study of T cell clonotyping in hematopoietic cell transplantation (dated by TCRdb to 2020 to 2023). With respect to the entire study: The study collected 110 to 150 blood samples from approximately 32 consecutive transplant recipients and their related donors. Patients were recruited between September 2015 and January 2017 and followed until late 2020 or death. Overall results and qualifications from the work: Inverse Simpson Index values from donors and from recipients before transplant predicted broader TCR repertoire diversity after transplant. The sample size was limited and the cells went unsorted, which meant the CD4 and CD8 repertoire contributions could not be told apart. Overlap with donor repertoires was found for only a small fraction of recipient repertoires, with over 95% found to appear de novo at the given depth. After transplant, TCR diversity in recipients dropped, and pathologically expanded clonotypes increased progressively from day 30 to day 180.

With the immunoSEQ assay, which is a bias-controlled multiplex PCR relying on V- and J-specific primers, TCR beta CDR3 regions were amplified from genomic DNA. A second PCR step added a proprietary barcode and Illumina adapter sequences to the CDR3 amplicons. An Illumina MiSeq instrument was used to sequence the CDR3 libraries. The authors' pipeline ran thus. Export and quality control were handled in immunoSEQ Analyzer 3.0, while downstream analyses relied on R Bioconductor and Immunarch. Only productive rearrangements in the normalized downsampled data set went into calculating the repertoire metrics. In the normalized cohort, a clonotype counted as pathologically expanded if the clonotype was larger than 5 templates. The Inverse Simpson Index served as the measure of repertoire diversity. To capture all clonotypes, the CMV-specificity analyses were run on the non-normalized data set. As stored in TCRdb, this immuneACCESS dataset retains in-frame rearrangements with V and J assigned. A fraction of the clones does not appear; measured against another copy, unresolved V genes explain less than half of the discrepancy, and the remainder lacks a known reason. The V and J calls and clone size were taken over from that table, and D and trimming were inferred from the DNA. For this sample there are more than 65,000 clones; roughly 94% appear just once. 1.5% to 2% of the sample is held by the ten biggest clonotypes.

V and J are truncated by 0 bases and 7 bases respectively, leaving an intervening sequence of 11 bases. There are 13 amino acids in the CDR3, from cysteine to phenylalanine inclusive. The DNA shown is the 39-base CDR3, in frame from base 1. Via the germline V gene, CDR1 is SGHTS and CDR2 YDEGEE. The V and J segments used are TRBV5-8 and TRBJ2-7, and the D gene may be TRBD2, 6 bases matching. Input material: peripheral blood mononuclear cells. This clonotype was obtained from a man in his forties or fifties in good health. Some clones in this sample may be carry-over from other donors' samples. The CDR3 here reads CASSLGRGREQYF. Read as DNA, the sequence is TGTGCCAGCAGCTTGGGGAGGGGCCGGGAGCAGTACTTC.